This T cell receptor beta chain was obtained from a study of spatial heterogeneity in lung cancer. Time point reported: blood at routine non-recurrence follow-up after resection. Per germline, CDR1 LNHDA and CDR2 SQIVND (reference sequence). V lost 6 bases and J 3 bases, leaving 10 bases between the germline ends. The CDR3 is 13 residues long. This clonotype was detected ten times or more. TCRdb processed the 5' RACE reads anew with MiXCR; each CDR3 protein has one entry. This table holds roughly 17,000 distinct CDR3 sequences, more than 8.5% found once. The V gene is TRBV19, the J gene TRBJ2-3; D not resolved. This sequence originates from a female donor with early-stage non-small cell lung cancer. The sequenced sample was PBMCs, obtained at follow-up. Written as DNA, the CDR3 is TGTGCCAGTAGCGTCGGTAGAACAGATACGCAGTATTTT. This codes for CASSVGRTDTQYF. The full variable domain, in which reference TRBV19 and TRBJ2-3 provide the parts outside the CDR3, is DGGITQSPKYLFRKEGQNVTLSCEQNLNHDAMYWYRQDPGQGLRLIYYSQIVNDFQKGDIAEGYSVSREKKESFPLTVTSAQKNPTAFYLCASSVGRTDTQYFGPGTRLTVL.